Each of the 31 T cell receptor beta chains below was sequenced from the same sample in a study of T cell repertoires in cytomegalovirus infection. TCRdb reprocessed the reads via MiXCR and lists one record per CDR3 protein. The sample records hundreds of thousands of distinct CDR3 sequences, approximately 32% being singletons. These TCRs are of unknown antigen specificity. Sequenced here: cultured CD8+ T cells from PBMCs, sampled from culture after CMV antigen stimulation. These receptors were obtained from a human donor in good health (CMV status not recorded). Some clones in this sample may be carry-over from other donors' samples.

This clonotype was found a few times. This chain's CDR3 is CASSQDTTEFYEQYF. The CDR3 bases are TGCGCCAGCAGCCAAGATACCACGGAGTTCTACGAGCAGTACTTC. The J gene is TRBJ2-7, the V gene TRBV4-1; D remains unclear. CDR3 size: 15 residues. CDR1 and CDR2 (germline): MGHRA, YSYEKL. Trimming stripped 0 bases from V and 3 bases from J, with 12 bases between.

Remarks on this clonotype: The junction departs from the called germline gene at one end, perhaps through a read error. The chain joins TRBV10-3 to TRBJ2-1, with 10 bases identical to TRBD1. The CDR3 extends over 15 amino acids. The V gene's germline CDR1 is ENHRY and CDR2 SYGVKD. CDR3 DNA sequence: TGTGCCGTCAGCCCGGACAGGGGGGTAGGCAATGAGCAGTTCTTC. Amino acids: CAVSPDRGVGNEQFF.

This chain uses TRBV28 with TRBJ1-6; D may be TRBD1 (5 bases). The CDR3 runs to 20 residues. Germline V gene lookup returns CDR1 MDHEN and CDR2 SYDVKM. The V gene lost 6 bases and the J gene lost 0 bases, with 24 bases spanning the gap. Here the CDR3 reads CASSSREELAVSSYNSPLHF. CDR3 DNA: TGTGCCAGCAGCAGCAGGGAGGAACTGGCCGTTAGCTCCTATAATTCACCCCTCCACTTT.

V and J are TRBV12-3 or TRBV12-4 and TRBJ2-1; D gene unclear. The CDR3 is 13 residues long. Between the trimmed V and J ends, which lost 5 bases and 6 bases, there was a span of 11 bases. The CDR3 DNA reads TGTGCCAGCAGTACCTCCAGAGGCAATGAGCAGTTCTTC. Protein product: CASSTSRGNEQFF.

The chain couples TRBV4-1 to TRBJ2-1; 10 positions agree with TRBD1. In germline, CDR1 is MGHRA, CDR2 YSYEKL. This CDR3 is 16 amino acids long. V lost 0 bases and J lost 2; bases outside the gene matches: 1. The CDR3 bases are TGCGCCAGCAGCCAAGAGGGGACAGGGGCCTACAATGAGCAGTTCTTC. It codes for CASSQEGTGAYNEQFF.

This clonotype was seen many times. The chain combines TRBV7-8 with TRBJ1-2; 7 bases agree with TRBD1. The CDR3 is made up of 16 amino acids. The J segment lost 4 bases and the V segment lost 5 bases, leaving 13 bases of the junction unmatched. Germline CDR1 is SGHVS and CDR2 is FQNEAQ. CDR3 protein: CASSLRPGQPLYGYTF. The CDR3 region has the DNA TGTGCCAGCAGCCTTAGGCCGGGACAGCCACTCTATGGCTACACCTTC.

The sample holds a few counts of this clonotype. The chain links TRBV29-1 to TRBJ2-7; D might be TRBD2 (7 bases). This CDR3 comprises 14 residues. In germline, CDR1 is SQVTM, CDR2 ANQGSEA. Trimming removed 0 bases from V and 2 bases from J, with 11 bases in between. The CDR3 sequence: CSVEDGGATYEQYF. The CDR3 coding sequence is TGCAGCGTTGAAGATGGGGGGGCTACCTACGAGCAGTACTTC.

V usage is TRBV6-1 and J usage is TRBJ1-4, with D tentatively TRBD1 (6 bases). The V and J ends lost 5 bases and 4 bases respectively, with 17 bases between them. Per germline, CDR1 MNHNS and CDR2 SASEGT. This CDR3 contains 16 residues. CDR3 in DNA: TGTGCCAGCAGTTCCGGACAGCTGTCTATTAATGAAAAACTGTTTTTT. It codes for CASSSGQLSINEKLFF.

The gene calls are TRBV12-3 or TRBV12-4 and TRBJ2-1; 10 bases fit TRBD2. The CDR3 loop spans 15 amino acids. V lost 5 bases, J lost 7 bases, and 8 bases stayed unmatched. The CDR3: CASSQGTSVGNEQFF. CDR3 in DNA: TGTGCCAGCAGTCAAGGGACTAGCGTTGGGAATGAGCAGTTCTTC.

This clonotype was detected only a few times. The rearrangement links TRBV6-5 to TRBJ1-2; D uncertain. The CDR3 is 13 residues long. The germline CDR1 and CDR2 sequences are MNHEY and SVGAGI. Trimming took 6 bases from V and 4 from J, leaving 12 bases between them. This CDR3 reads CASSLGLRYGYTF. CDR3 coding DNA: TGTGCCAGCAGCCTGGGCCTCCGCTATGGCTACACCTTC.

The J gene is TRBJ2-1, the V gene TRBV9, with 10 bases lining up with TRBD2. This CDR3 is 16 amino acids long. Germline CDR1 SGDLS, CDR2 YYNGEE. J gave up 4 bases and V 4 bases, and 8 bases lay outside the gene matches. DNA for the CDR3: TGTGCCAGCAGCCCCCACGCTAGCGGGGGTTACAATGAGCAGTTCTTC. Translated: CASSPHASGGYNEQFF. The full variable domain, in which reference TRBV9 and TRBJ2-1 provide the parts outside the CDR3, is DSGVTQTPKHLITATGQRVTLRCSPRSGDLSVYWYQQSLDQGLQFLIQYYNGEERAKGNILERFSAQQFPDLHSELNLSSLELGDSALYFCASSPHASGGYNEQFFGPGTRLTVL.

This clonotype appeared a few times. The rearrangement joins TRBV7-6 to TRBJ1-1, with D possibly being TRBD1 (6 bases). This CDR3 has 16 residues. V gave up 7 bases and J gave up 8 bases, with 26 bases separating them. Germline CDR1 and CDR2: SGHVS and FNYEAQ. The CDR3 DNA follows: TGTGCCAGCACCGTCCTTTTTGGGGGGCGCTTACCCGAAGCTTTCTTT. Residues: CASTVLFGGRLPEAFF.

V usage is TRBV20-1 and J usage is TRBJ2-2; TRBD2 matches 8 bases. This CDR3 is 18 amino acids long. Germline CDR1 reads DFQATT; CDR2 reads SNEGSKA (reference sequence). V lost 0 bases, J lost 2 bases, and 11 bases stayed unmatched. In DNA form, the CDR3 reads TGCAGTGCTAGAGATCGGAGAGCGGGGGTCATAAACACCGGGGAGCTGTTTTTT. It translates to CSARDRRAGVINTGELFF.

The rearrangement links TRBV4-1 to TRBJ2-1; TRBD2 matches at 12 bases. The CDR3 length is 17 residues. Unmatched junction bases numbered 1, after V lost 1 base and J lost 0 bases. Germline loops: CDR1 MGHRA, CDR2 YSYEKL. The CDR3 sequence: CASSQASGGASYNEQFF. The CDR3 DNA is TGCGCCAGCAGCCAAGCTAGCGGGGGGGCCTCCTACAATGAGCAGTTCTTC.

The V call is TRBV11-2, the J call TRBJ1-4; 7 positions agree with TRBD1. CDR3 length equals 15 residues. Trimming cost V 5 bases and J 4 bases; bases outside gene matches: 7. Germline lookup yields CDR1 SGHAT and CDR2 FQNNGV. This CDR3 is CASSQRTGYNEKLFF. The DNA for the CDR3 is TGTGCCAGCAGCCAGAGGACAGGCTATAATGAAAAACTGTTTTTT.

This sequence joins TRBV4-1 and TRBJ2-5, with D possibly matching TRBD2 (6 bases). This CDR3 has 15 residues. Germline values: CDR1 MGHRA, CDR2 YSYEKL. The V end lost 1 base, the J end lost 1 base, and 10 bases lay between the germline ends. The CDR3 DNA follows: TGCGCCAGCAGCCAAGGCCCACTAGCCCAAGAGACCCAGTACTTC. It encodes CASSQGPLAQETQYF.

The chain is built from TRBV15 and TRBJ1-2; D uncertain. Germline V gene data show CDR1 as LNHNV and CDR2 as YYDKDF (reference sequence). Trimming shortened V by 0 bases and J by 6 bases, and 8 bases separated the two germline ends. The CDR3 length is 13 residues. The CDR3: CATSRDPVNGYTF. CDR3 DNA: TGTGCCACCAGCAGAGATCCGGTGAATGGCTACACCTTC.

The sample holds many counts of this clonotype. V gene TRBV4-1 combines with J gene TRBJ2-1; 9 bases are a match to TRBD2. The V gene end was trimmed by 5 bases and the J gene end by 7 bases; junction bases not matched to a gene: 12. The CDR3 covers 16 residues. In germline, CDR1 is MGHRA, CDR2 YSYEKL. CDR3 sequence (DNA): TGCGCCAGCAGCTTTCGTGTAGCGGGGGAGGCAAATGAGCAGTTCTTC. Translated, it gives CASSFRVAGEANEQFF.

The rearrangement joins TRBV4-1 to TRBJ2-3, with 9 bases lining up with TRBD2. Germline CDR1 and CDR2: MGHRA and YSYEKL. The CDR3 contains 17 residues. V was clipped by 1 base and J by 4 bases; unmatched bases: 9. CDR3 region: CASSQVNSGGIADTQYF. In DNA, the CDR3 is TGCGCCAGCAGCCAAGTTAATAGCGGGGGTATTGCAGATACGCAGTATTTT.

This clonotype was seen ten or more times. This chain uses TRBV7-9 with TRBJ2-5, with a possible D match to TRBD1 (6 bases). The length of the CDR3 is 13 residues. Between the trimmed V and J ends, which lost 7 bases and 5 bases, there was a span of 14 bases. Looked up from germline, CDR1 is SEHNR and CDR2 is FQNEAQ (reference sequence). CDR3 sequence (DNA): TGTGCCAGCACCCCTAAGGGGGACGAGACCCAGTACTTC. Protein product: CASTPKGDETQYF.

On this clonotype: A much larger clone sits a single nucleotide away, making a read error possible. In nucleotides, the CDR3 is TGTGCCAGCAGCACACAGGGGCCCACTGAAGCTTTCTTT. It codes for CASSTQGPTEAFF. This rearrangement joins TRBV14 to TRBJ1-1, with 7 bases that match TRBD1. V shed 5 bases, J shed 4 bases, and the junction held 4 bases outside the gene matches. CDR1 and CDR2 (germline): SGHDN, FVKESK. The CDR3 is 13 amino acids.

This sequence joins TRBV19 and TRBJ2-1; D gene unclear. CDR1 is LNHDA, CDR2 SQIVND, per germline (reference sequence). Trimming left V 3 bases short and J 3 bases short, with 6 bases between. CDR3 length equals 13 residues. In nucleotides, the CDR3 is TGTGCCAGTAGTATCAAGAGCTACAATGAGCAGTTCTTC. Translated, it gives CASSIKSYNEQFF. The variable domain in full, completed from reference TRBV19 and TRBJ2-1, reads DGGITQSPKYLFRKEGQNVTLSCEQNLNHDAMYWYRQDPGQGLRLIYYSQIVNDFQKGDIAEGYSVSREKKESFPLTVTSAQKNPTAFYLCASSIKSYNEQFFGPGTRLTVL.

The rearrangement joins TRBV12-3 or TRBV12-4 to TRBJ2-7; D unresolved. Trimming pared 3 bases from V and 7 bases from J, leaving 10 bases between. The CDR3 runs to 12 residues. CDR3 amino acids: CASSLLSREQYF. In DNA, the CDR3 is TGTGCCAGCAGTTTGCTAAGCCGGGAGCAGTACTTC.

This chain joins TRBV7-6 and TRBJ2-3, with D possibly being TRBD2 (7 bases). The CDR3 length is 16 residues. In germline, CDR1 is SGHVS, CDR2 FNYEAQ. V was shortened by 1 base and J by 6 bases, with 17 bases between the two germline ends. The CDR3 sequence: CASSLGGGPGADTQYF. CDR3 DNA sequence: TGTGCCAGCAGCTTAGGGGGGGGCCCGGGGGCTGATACGCAGTATTTT.

V and J are TRBV7-3 and TRBJ1-2; D uncertain. The CDR3 contains 15 residues. In germline, CDR1 is SGHTA, CDR2 FQGTGA. V was pared by 5 bases and J by 7 bases, with 20 bases between. The DNA for the CDR3 is TGTGCCAGCAGCCCCGGGCCGTCGGGTCTTCTTGGCTACACCTTC. Protein: CASSPGPSGLLGYTF.

The chain is built from TRBV5-1 and TRBJ2-5; D unresolved. The CDR3 consists of 13 residues. Germline values: CDR1 SGHRS, CDR2 YFSETQ. Trimming stripped 4 bases from V and 2 bases from J, with 9 bases between. Written as DNA, the CDR3 is TGCGCCAGCAGCGGAGAGATACAAGAGACCCAGTACTTC. It translates to CASSGEIQETQYF.

This clonotype was observed a few times. V usage is TRBV29-1 and J usage is TRBJ1-2; D is uncertain. V lost 5 bases and J lost 4, with 11 bases in between. CDR1 is SQVTM, CDR2 ANQGSEA, per germline. CDR3 length: 12 amino acids. The CDR3 coding sequence is TGCAGCGTTCCTGCAAACCTCTATGGCTACACCTTC. Protein: CSVPANLYGYTF.

The chain links TRBV12-5 to TRBJ1-1, with D unclear. Trimming took off 3 bases at V and 4 bases at J, with 9 bases between the two ends. Germline CDR1 reads LGHNT; CDR2 reads FRNRAP. This CDR3 region has 13 residues. CDR3 sequence reads: CASGFWGGTEAFF. CDR3 coding DNA: TGTGCTAGTGGTTTCTGGGGAGGCACTGAAGCTTTCTTT.

This sequence joins TRBV11-1 and TRBJ2-1; the match to TRBD2 covers 12 bases. J was trimmed by 6 bases and V by 5 bases; bases with no gene match: 5. The CDR3 extends over 15 amino acids. CDR1 SGHAT and CDR2 FQDESV come from the germline V gene (reference sequence). The CDR3 spells CASSLTTSGGNEQFF. In DNA form, the CDR3 reads TGTGCCAGCAGCCTTACGACTAGCGGGGGCAATGAGCAGTTCTTC.

This clonotype was counted a few times. One junction end does not reproduce the germline sequence, and a read error may be involved. The chain carries TRBV6-1 and TRBJ2-4, with 9 bases lining up with TRBD1. Per germline, CDR1 MNHNS and CDR2 SASEGT. The length of the CDR3 is 11 residues. The CDR3 loop is CASSGWDRAHF. The CDR3 DNA reads as TGTGCCAGCAGTGGTTGGGACAGGGCGCACTTC.

This clonotype was detected many times. This chain joins TRBV7-2 and TRBJ2-7; 13 bases fit TRBD2. The J segment lost 2 bases and the V segment lost 6 bases, leaving 4 bases of the junction unmatched. The germline CDR1 and CDR2 sequences are SGHTA and FQGNSA. The CDR3 spans 15 residues. The CDR3 protein is CASSLTSGGAYEQYF. CDR3 coding DNA: TGTGCCAGCAGTTTAACTAGCGGGGGGGCCTACGAGCAGTACTTC.